This TCR beta chain was observed in a study of patients and donors after allogeneic stem cell transplantation (dated by TCRdb to the early 2020s). This clonotype was recorded a few times. Its specific antigen is unknown. No base quality information exists; no much larger clone differs at one position. Libraries were built with RT-PCR. TCRdb shows the sequencer as NextSeq 550. In TCRdb, the public reads were trimmed at Q25 with fastp and aligned with MiXCR, with productive beta chains retained. Entries are consolidated by CDR3 protein sequence, retaining the most common genes and DNA. The sample table lists about 410,000 distinct CDR3 sequences, roughly 17% of them with a count of one. Jointly, the top ten make up just over 7% of the sample. This TCR was recovered from a human donor who was either an allogeneic HSCT recipient or a stem cell or donor lymphocyte infusion donor (not recorded which). It is not recorded whose cells these are; they may come from a transplant donor. Sample: blood, either unsorted or a sorted T cell fraction (not recorded which).

The sequenced DNA: TGTGCCAGCAGCCCCGCTCCCTACAATGAGCAGTTCTTC. It translates to CASSPAPYNEQFF. The rearrangement combines TRBV9 with TRBJ2-1; the D segment cannot be called with confidence. Deletion took 4 bases off V and 2 bases off J, with a span of 7 bases between the germline ends. The CDR3 has 13 amino acids, counting the end cysteine and phenylalanine. Of the read, only the CDR3 DNA is kept; its 39 bases are in frame from base 1. CDR1 and CDR2 were assigned from the germline V gene as SGDLS and YYNGEE.